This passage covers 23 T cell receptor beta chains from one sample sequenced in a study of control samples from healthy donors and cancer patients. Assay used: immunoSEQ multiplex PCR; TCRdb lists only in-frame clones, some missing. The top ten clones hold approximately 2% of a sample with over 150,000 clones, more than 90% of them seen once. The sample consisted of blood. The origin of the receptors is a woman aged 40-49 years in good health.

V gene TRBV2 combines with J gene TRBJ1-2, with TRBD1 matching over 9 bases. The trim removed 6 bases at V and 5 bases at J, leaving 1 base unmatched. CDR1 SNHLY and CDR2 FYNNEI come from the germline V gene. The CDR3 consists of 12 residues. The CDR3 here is CASRQGAYGYTF. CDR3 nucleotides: TGTGCCAGCAGACAGGGGGCTTATGGCTACACCTTC.

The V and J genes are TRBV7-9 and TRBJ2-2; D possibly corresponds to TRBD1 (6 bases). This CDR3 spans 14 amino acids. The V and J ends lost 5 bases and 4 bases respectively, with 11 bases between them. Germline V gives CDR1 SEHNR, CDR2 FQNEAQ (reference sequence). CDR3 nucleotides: TGTGCCAGCAGCCCTCAGGGGAGCACCGGGGAGCTGTTTTTT. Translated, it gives CASSPQGSTGELFF. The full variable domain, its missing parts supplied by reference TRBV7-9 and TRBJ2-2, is DTGVSQNPRHKITKRGQNVTFRCDPISEHNRLYWYRQTLGQGPEFLTYFQNEAQLEKSRLLSDRFSAERPKGSFSTLEIQRTEQGDSAMYLCASSPQGSTGELFFGEGSRLTVL.

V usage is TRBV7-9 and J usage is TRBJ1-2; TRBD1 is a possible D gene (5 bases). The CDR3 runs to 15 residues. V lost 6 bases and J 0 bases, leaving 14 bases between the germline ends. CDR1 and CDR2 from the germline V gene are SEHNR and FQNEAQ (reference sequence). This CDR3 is CASSDRDGANYGYTF. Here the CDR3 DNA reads TGTGCCAGCAGTGATAGGGACGGAGCTAACTATGGCTACACCTTC. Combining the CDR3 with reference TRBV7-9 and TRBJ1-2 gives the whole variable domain DTGVSQNPRHKITKRGQNVTFRCDPISEHNRLYWYRQTLGQGPEFLTYFQNEAQLEKSRLLSDRFSAERPKGSFSTLEIQRTEQGDSAMYLCASSDRDGANYGYTFGSGTRLTVV.

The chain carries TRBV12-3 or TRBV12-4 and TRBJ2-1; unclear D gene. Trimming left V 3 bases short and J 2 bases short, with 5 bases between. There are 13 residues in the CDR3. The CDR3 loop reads CASSLSPYNEQFF. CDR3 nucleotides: TGTGCCAGCAGTTTGAGTCCCTACAATGAGCAGTTCTTC.

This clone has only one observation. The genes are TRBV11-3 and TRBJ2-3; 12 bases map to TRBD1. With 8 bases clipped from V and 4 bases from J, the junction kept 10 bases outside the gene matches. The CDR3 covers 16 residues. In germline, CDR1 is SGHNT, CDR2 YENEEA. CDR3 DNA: TGTGCCAGCCAGATCGCGGGACAGGGGGCAGCAGATACGCAGTATTTT. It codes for CASQIAGQGAADTQYF.

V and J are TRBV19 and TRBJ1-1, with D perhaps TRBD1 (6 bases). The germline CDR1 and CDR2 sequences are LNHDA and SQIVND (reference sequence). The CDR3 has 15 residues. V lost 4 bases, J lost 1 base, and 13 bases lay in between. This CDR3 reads CASSTRDKENTEAFF. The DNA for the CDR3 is TGTGCCAGTAGTACCCGGGACAAGGAGAACACTGAAGCTTTCTTT.

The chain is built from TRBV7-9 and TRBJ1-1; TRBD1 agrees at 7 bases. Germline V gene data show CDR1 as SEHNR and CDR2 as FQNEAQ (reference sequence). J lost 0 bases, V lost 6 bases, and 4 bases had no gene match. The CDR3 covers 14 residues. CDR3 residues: CASRPQGLNTEAFF. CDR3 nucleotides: TGTGCCAGCAGACCACAGGGGTTGAACACTGAAGCTTTCTTT.

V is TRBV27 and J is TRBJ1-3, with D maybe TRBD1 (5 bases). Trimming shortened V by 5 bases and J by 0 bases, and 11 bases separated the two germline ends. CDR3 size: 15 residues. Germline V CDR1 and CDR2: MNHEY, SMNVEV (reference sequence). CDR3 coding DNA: TGTGCCAGCAGTGCGGGACTGAACTCTGGAAACACCATATATTTT. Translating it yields CASSAGLNSGNTIYF.

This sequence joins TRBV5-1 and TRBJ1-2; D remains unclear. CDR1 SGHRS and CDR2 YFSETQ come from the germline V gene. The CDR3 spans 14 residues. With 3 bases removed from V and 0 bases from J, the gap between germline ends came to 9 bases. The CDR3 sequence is CASSSDLSNYGYTF. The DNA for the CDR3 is TGCGCCAGCAGCTCGGACCTATCTAACTATGGCTACACCTTC.

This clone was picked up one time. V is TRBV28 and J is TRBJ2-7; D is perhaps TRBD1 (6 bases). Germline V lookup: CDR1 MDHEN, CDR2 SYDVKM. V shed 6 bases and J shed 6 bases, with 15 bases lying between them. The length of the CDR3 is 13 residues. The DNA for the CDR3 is TGTGCCAGCAGGCACGCAGGGGTTCCCGAGCAGTACTTC. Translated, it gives CASRHAGVPEQYF.

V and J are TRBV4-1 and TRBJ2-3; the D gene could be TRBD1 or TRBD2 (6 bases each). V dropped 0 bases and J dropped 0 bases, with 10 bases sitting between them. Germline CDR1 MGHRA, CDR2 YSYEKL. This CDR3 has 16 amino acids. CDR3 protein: CASSQDPGASTDTQYF. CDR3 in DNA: TGCGCCAGCAGCCAAGATCCGGGGGCCAGCACAGATACGCAGTATTTT.

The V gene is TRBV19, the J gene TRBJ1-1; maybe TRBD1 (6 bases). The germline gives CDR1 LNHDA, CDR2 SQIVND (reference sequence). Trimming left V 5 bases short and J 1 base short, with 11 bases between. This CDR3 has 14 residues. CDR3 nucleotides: TGTGCCAGTAGTCCAGAACAGGGGAACACTGAAGCTTTCTTT. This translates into CASSPEQGNTEAFF.

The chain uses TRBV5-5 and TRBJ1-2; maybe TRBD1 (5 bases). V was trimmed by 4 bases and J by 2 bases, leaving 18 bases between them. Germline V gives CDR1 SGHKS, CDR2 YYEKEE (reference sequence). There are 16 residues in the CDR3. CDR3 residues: CASSPSGQSTNYGYTF. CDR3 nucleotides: TGTGCCAGCAGCCCGTCGGGGCAGTCGACGAACTATGGCTACACCTTC.

The CDR3 coding sequence is TGCGCCAGCAGCTTGGGTGGACTAAGCACAGATACGCAGTATTTT. It yields the protein CASSLGGLSTDTQYF. This chain joins TRBV5-1 and TRBJ2-3; a weak D match, TRBD2 (6 bases). This CDR3 is built from 15 residues. Germline V gives CDR1 SGHRS, CDR2 YFSETQ. The V end was cut by 0 bases, the J end by 0 bases, with 8 bases between.

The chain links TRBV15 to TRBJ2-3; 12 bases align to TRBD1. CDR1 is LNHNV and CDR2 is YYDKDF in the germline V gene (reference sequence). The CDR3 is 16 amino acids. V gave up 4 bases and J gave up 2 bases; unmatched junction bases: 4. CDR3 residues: CATSTGTGGLTDTQYF. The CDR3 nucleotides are TGTGCCACCAGCACCGGGACAGGGGGCCTCACAGATACGCAGTATTTT.

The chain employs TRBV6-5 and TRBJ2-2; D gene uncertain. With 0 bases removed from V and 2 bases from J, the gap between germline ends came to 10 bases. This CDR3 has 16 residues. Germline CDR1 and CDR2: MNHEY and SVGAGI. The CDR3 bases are TGTGCCAGCAGTTACTCGATGGGAAGCAACACCGGGGAGCTGTTTTTT. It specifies CASSYSMGSNTGELFF.

The CDR3 coding sequence is TGTGCCAGCAGCCCCCGGACGCTAGGCCCACGAGGCACTGAAGCTTTCTTT. Translating it yields CASSPRTLGPRGTEAFF. The genes are TRBV11-2 and TRBJ1-1; no definite D call. From germline, CDR1 is SGHAT and CDR2 FQNNGV. Trimming removed 5 bases at V and 4 bases at J, with 23 bases between. The CDR3 runs 17 residues.

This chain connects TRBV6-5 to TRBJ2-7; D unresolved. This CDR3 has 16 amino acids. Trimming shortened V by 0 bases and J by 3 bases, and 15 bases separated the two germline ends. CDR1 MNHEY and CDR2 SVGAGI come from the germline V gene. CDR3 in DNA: TGTGCCAGCAGTTACTCGACACTCCTATCGAGCTACGAGCAGTACTTC. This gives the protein CASSYSTLLSSYEQYF.

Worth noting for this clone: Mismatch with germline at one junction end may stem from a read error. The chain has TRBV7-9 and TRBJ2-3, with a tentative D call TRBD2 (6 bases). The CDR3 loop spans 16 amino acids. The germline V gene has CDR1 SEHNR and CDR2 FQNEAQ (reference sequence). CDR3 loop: CASSLASAPGPDTQYF. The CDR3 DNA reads TGTGCCAGCAGCCTAGCTAGCGCCCCCGGGCCAGATACGCAGTATTTT.

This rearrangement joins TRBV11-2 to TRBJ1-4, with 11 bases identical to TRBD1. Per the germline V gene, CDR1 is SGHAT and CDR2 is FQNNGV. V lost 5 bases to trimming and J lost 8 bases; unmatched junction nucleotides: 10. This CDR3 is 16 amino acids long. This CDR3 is CASSPPRTGGSEKLFF. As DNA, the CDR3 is TGTGCCAGCAGCCCTCCAAGGACAGGGGGCTCAGAAAAACTGTTTTTT.

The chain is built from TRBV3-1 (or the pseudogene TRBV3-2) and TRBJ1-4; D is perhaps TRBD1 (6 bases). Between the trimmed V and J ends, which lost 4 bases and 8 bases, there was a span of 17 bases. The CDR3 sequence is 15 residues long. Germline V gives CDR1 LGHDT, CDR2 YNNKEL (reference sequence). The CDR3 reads CASSLRAGEEEKLFF. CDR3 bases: TGTGCCAGCAGCCTCCGGGCAGGGGAGGAGGAAAAACTGTTTTTT.

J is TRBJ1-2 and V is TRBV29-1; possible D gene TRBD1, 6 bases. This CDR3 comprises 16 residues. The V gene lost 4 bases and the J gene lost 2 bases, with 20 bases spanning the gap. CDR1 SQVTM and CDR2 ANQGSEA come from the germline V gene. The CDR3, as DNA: TGCAGCGTTGGGGGCAGCGACAGGTTTACCAACTATGGCTACACCTTC. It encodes CSVGGSDRFTNYGYTF.

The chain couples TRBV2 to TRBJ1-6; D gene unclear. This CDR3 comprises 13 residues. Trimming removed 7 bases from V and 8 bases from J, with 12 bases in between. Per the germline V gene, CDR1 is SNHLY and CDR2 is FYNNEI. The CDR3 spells CASNPDGDSPLHF. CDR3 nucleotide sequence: TGTGCCAGCAATCCGGATGGCGATTCACCCCTCCACTTT.